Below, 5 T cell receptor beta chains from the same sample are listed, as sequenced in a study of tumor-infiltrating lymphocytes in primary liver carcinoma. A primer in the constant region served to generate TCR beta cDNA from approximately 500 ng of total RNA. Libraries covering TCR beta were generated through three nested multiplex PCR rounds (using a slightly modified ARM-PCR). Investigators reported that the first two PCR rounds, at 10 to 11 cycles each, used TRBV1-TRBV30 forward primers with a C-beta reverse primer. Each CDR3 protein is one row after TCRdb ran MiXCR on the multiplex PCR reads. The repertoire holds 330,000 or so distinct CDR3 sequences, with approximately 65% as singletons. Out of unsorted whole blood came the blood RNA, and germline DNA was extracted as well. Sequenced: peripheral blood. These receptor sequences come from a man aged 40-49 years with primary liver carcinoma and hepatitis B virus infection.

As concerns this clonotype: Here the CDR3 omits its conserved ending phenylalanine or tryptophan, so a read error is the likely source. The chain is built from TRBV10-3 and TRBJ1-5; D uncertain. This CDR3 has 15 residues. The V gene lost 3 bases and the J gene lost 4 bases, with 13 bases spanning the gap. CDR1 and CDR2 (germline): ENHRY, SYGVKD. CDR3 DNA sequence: TGTGCCATCAGTGATCCCGGACTCAATAATCAGCCCCAGCATCAT. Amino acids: CAISDPGLNNQPQHH.

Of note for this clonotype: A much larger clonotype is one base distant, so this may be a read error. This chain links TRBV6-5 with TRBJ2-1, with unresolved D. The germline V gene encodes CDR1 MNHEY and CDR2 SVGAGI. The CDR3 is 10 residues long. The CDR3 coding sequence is TGTGCCAGCAGATACAAAGAGCAGTTCTTC. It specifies CASRYKEQFF.

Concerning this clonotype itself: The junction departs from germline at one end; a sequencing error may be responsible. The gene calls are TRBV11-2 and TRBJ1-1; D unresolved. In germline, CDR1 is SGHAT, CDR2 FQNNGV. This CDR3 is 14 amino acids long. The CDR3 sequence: CASSLTALDTEAFF. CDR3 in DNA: TGTGCCAGTAGCTTAACGGCCCTCGACACTGAAGCTTTCTTT.

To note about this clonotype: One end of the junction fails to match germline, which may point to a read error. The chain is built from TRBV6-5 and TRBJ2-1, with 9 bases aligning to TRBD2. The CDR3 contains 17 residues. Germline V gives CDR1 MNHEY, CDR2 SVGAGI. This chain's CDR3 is CVSSYSYSGSSYNEHFF. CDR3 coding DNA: TGTGTCAGCAGTTACTCGTATAGCGGGAGCTCCTACAATGAGCACTTCTTC.

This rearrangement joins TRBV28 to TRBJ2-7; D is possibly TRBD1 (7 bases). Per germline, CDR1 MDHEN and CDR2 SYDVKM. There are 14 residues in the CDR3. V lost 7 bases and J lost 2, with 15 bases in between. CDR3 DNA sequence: TGTGCCAGCAAGGGGGCGGGGTTTCCCTACGAGCAGTACTTC. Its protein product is CASKGAGFPYEQYF.